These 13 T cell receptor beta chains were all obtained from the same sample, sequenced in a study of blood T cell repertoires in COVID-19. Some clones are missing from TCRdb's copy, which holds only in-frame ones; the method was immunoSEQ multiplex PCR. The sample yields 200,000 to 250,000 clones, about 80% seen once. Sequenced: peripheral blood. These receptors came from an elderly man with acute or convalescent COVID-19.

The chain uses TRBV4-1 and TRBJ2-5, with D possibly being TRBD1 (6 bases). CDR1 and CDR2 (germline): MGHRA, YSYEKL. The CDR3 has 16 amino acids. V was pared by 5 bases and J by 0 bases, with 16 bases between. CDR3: CASSGSPRTDQETQYF. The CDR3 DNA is TGCGCCAGCAGCGGTAGCCCTCGGACAGACCAAGAGACCCAGTACTTC.

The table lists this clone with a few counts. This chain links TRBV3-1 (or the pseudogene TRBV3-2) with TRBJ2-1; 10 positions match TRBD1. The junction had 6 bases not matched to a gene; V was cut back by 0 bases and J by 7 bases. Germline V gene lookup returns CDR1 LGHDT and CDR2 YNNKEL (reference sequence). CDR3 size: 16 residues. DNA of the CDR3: TGTGCCAGCAGCCAAGATCGGACAGGGGGATTGAATGAGCAGTTCTTC. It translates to CASSQDRTGGLNEQFF.

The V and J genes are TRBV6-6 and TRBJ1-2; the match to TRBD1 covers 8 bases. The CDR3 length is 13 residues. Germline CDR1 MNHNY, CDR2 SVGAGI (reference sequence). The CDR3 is CATGTGPNYGYTF. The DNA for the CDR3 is TGTGCTACCGGGACAGGACCTAACTATGGCTACACCTTC.

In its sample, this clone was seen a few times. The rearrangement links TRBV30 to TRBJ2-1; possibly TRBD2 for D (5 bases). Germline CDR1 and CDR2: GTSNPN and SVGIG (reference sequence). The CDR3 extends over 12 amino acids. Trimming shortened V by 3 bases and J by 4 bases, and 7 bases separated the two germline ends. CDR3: CAWSDYYNEQFF. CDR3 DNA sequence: TGTGCCTGGAGCGACTATTACAATGAGCAGTTCTTC.

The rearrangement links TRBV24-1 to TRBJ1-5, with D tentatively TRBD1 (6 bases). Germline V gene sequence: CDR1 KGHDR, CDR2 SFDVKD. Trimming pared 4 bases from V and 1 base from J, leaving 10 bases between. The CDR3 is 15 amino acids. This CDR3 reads CATSDGGQSNQPQHF. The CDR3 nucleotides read TGTGCCACCAGTGACGGGGGGCAAAGCAATCAGCCCCAGCATTTT.

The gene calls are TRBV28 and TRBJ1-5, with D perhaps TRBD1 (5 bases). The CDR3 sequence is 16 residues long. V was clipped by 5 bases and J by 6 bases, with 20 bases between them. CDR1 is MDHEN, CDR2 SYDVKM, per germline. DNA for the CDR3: TGTGCCAGCAGTCCAAACCCGGGACTGAAGGGTCAGCCCCAGCATTTT. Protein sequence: CASSPNPGLKGQPQHF.

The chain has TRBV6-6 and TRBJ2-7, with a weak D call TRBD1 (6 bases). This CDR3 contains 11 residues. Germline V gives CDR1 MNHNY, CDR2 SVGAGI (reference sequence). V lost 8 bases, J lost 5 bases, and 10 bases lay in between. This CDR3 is CASGRTDEQYF. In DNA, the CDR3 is TGTGCCAGCGGTAGGACAGACGAGCAGTACTTC.

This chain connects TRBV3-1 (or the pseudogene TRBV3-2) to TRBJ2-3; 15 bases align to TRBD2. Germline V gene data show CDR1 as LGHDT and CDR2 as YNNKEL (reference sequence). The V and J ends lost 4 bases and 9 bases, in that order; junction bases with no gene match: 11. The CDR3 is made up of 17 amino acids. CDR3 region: CASSPGGLAGGPGTQYF. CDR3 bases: TGTGCCAGCAGCCCGGGAGGACTAGCGGGAGGGCCAGGGACGCAGTATTTT.

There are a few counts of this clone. Written as DNA, the CDR3 is TGTGCCATCAGTGAGGCAGGGGATACGCAGTATTTT. Translated, it gives CAISEAGDTQYF. J is TRBJ2-3 and V is TRBV10-3; D possibly corresponds to TRBD1 (5 bases). CDR1 ENHRY and CDR2 SYGVKD come from the germline V gene. Trimming shortened V by 2 bases and J by 6 bases, and 6 bases separated the two germline ends. This CDR3 comprises 12 residues.

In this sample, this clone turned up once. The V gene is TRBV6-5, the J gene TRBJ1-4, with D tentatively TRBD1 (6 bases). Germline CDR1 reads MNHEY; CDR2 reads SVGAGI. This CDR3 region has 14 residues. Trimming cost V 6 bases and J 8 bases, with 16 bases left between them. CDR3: CASSDGQTHEKLFF. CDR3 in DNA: TGTGCCAGCAGCGACGGACAGACTCACGAAAAACTGTTTTTT.

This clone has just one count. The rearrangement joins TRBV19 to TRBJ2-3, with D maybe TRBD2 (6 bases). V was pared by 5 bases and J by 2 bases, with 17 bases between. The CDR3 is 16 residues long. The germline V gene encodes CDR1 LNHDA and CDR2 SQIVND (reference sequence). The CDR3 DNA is TGTGCCAGTAGTTTTGGAGGGACGGGGACCACAGATACGCAGTATTTT. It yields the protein CASSFGGTGTTDTQYF.

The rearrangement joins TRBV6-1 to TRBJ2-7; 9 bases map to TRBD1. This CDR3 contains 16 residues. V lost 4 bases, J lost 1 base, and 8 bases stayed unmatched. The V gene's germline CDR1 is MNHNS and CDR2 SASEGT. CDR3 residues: CASSGPGTGKSYEQYF. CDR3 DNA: TGTGCCAGCAGTGGCCCCGGGACAGGGAAGTCCTACGAGCAGTACTTC.

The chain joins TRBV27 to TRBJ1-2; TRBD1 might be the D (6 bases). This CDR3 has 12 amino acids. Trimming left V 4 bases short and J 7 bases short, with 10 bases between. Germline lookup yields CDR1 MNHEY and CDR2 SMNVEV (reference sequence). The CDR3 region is CASSSTGGGYTF. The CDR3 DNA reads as TGTGCCAGCAGTTCGACAGGCGGTGGCTACACCTTC.